This record covers a single TCR beta chain. These data belong to a study of blood T cell repertoires in COVID-19. Study information: Donors in the United States, Italy and Spain gave samples during acute or convalescent COVID-19. Sources were T cells, B-cell-depleted T cells, or PBMCs; the material itself was cDNA or gDNA.

In the authors' workflow: The assay estimated nucleated cells by amplifying reference gene primers. Generated by immunoSEQ multiplex PCR, the TCRdb table keeps only in-frame clones and is missing some. The V and J calls and the clone size are those of that table, but D and trimming were determined from the DNA. Of tens of thousands of clones in the sample, 70% to 90% were seen once. The CDR3 runs to 15 residues. Trimming pared 2 bases from V and 7 bases from J, leaving 15 bases between. CDR1 and CDR2 from the germline V gene are KGHSH and LQKENI. Specimen: peripheral blood. The TCR originated in a human donor in a cohort sampled during active COVID-19. This sequence joins TRBV18 and TRBJ1-5; possible D gene TRBD1, 5 bases. This chain's CDR3 is CASSPARDGGQPQHF. The CDR3 DNA is TGTGCCAGCTCACCAGCCCGGGACGGAGGGCAGCCCCAGCATTTT.